Detailed here is one TCR beta chain. The source of the sample is a study of OX40 agonist ivuxolimab in advanced cancers. As for the study in general: The patients received agonistic anti-OX40 (CD134) antibody ivuxolimab.

Measured with immunoSEQ multiplex PCR; TCRdb has only the in-frame clones, and not every one. The table lists 86,000 or so clones, about 91% of them singletons. Germline V gene data show CDR1 as MDHEN and CDR2 as SYDVKM. V gave up 6 bases and J gave up 7 bases; unmatched junction bases: 12. CDR3 size: 15 residues. The receptor was isolated from an adult with an advanced solid tumor such as melanoma, head and neck, liver or kidney cancer. Material: CD4+ or CD8+ T cells sorted from blood, obtained in a trial of the OX40 agonist ivuxolimab. The genes are TRBV28 and TRBJ2-1; 7 nucleotides line up with TRBD1. CDR3 DNA: TGTGCCAGCAGCCTGGGCCTCTCAGGGGGAAATGAGCAGTTCTTC. Translation gives CASSLGLSGGNEQFF.